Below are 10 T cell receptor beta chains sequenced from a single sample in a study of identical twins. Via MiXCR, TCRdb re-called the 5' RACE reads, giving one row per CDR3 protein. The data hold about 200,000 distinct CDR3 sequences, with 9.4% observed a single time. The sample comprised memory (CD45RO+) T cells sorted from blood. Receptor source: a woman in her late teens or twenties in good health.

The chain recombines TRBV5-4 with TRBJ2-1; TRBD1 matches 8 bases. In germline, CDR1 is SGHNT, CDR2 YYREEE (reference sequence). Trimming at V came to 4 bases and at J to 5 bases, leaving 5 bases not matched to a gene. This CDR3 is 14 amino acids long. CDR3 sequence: CASSPGGVNNEQFF. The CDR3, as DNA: TGTGCCAGCAGCCCAGGGGGCGTCAACAATGAGCAGTTCTTC. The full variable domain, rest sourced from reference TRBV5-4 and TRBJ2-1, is ETGVTQSPTHLIKTRGQQVTLRCSSQSGHNTVSWYQQALGQGPQFIFQYYREEENGRGNFPPRFSGLQFPNYSSELNVNALELDDSALYLCASSPGGVNNEQFFGPGTRLTVL.

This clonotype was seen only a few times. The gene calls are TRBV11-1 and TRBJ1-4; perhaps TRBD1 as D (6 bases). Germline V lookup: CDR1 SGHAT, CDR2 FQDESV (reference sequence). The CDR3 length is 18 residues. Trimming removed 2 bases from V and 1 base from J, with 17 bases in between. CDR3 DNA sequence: TGTGCCAGCAGCTTAAAGTCAACAGGGTCGGTAACTAATGAAAAACTGTTTTTT. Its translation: CASSLKSTGSVTNEKLFF.

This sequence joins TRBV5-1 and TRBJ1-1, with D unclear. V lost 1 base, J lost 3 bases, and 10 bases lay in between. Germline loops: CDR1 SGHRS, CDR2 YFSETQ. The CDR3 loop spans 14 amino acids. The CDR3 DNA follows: TGCGCCAGCAGCTTGTTTGGGGAGGACACTGAAGCTTTCTTT. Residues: CASSLFGEDTEAFF.

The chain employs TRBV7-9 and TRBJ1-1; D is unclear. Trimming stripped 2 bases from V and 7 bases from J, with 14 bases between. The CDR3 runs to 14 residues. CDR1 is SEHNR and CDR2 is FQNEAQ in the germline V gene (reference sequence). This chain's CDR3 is CASSLLAGAGEAFF. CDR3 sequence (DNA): TGTGCCAGCAGCTTATTGGCGGGAGCTGGTGAAGCTTTCTTT.

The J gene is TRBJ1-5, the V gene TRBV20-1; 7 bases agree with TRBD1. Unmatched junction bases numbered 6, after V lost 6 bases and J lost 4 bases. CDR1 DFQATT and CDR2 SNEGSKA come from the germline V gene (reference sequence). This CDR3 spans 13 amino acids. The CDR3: CSARTGRNQPQHF. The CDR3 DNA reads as TGCAGTGCGAGGACAGGTAGAAATCAGCCCCAGCATTTT.

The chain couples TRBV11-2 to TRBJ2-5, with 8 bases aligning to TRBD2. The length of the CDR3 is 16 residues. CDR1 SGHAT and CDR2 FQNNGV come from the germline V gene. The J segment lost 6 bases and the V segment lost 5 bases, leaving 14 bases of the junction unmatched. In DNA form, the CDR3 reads TGTGCCAGCAGCGTATCGGGACTAGACCGCATTAAGACCCAGTACTTC. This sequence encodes CASSVSGLDRIKTQYF.

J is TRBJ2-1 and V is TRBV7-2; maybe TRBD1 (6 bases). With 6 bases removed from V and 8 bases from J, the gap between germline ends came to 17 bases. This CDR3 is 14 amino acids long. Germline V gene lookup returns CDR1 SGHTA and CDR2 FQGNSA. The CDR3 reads CASRLSDRQDEQFF. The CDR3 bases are TGTGCCAGCAGGCTTTCCGACAGGCAAGATGAGCAGTTCTTC. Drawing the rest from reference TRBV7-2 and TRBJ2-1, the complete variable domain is GAGVSQSPSNKVTEKGKDVELRCDPISGHTALYWYRQSLGQGLEFLIYFQGNSAPDKSGLPSDRFSAERTGGSVSTLTIQRTQQEDSAVYLCASRLSDRQDEQFFGPGTRLTVL.

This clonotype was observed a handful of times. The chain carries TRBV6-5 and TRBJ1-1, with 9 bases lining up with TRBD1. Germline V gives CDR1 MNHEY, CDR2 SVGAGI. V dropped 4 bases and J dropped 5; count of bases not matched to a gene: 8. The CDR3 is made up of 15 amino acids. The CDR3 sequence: CASSSPGTGWTEAFF. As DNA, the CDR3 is TGTGCCAGCAGTTCCCCCGGGACAGGGTGGACTGAAGCTTTCTTT.

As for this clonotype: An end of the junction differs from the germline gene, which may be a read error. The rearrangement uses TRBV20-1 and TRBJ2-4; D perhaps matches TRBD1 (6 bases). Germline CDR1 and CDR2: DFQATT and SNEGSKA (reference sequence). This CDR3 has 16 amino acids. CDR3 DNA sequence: TGCTGTGCCAGGTCCGGGGACACCCGTCGAAGGAACATTCAGTACTTC. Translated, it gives CCARSGDTRRRNIQYF.

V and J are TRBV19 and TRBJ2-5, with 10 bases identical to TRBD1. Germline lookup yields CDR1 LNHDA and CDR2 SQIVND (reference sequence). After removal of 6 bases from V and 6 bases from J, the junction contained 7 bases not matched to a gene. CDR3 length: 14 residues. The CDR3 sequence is CASSVTGGGQTQYF. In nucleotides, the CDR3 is TGTGCCAGTAGCGTGACAGGGGGCGGACAGACCCAGTACTTC.